Listed here are 6 T cell receptor beta chains from one sample, sequenced in a study of tumor and adjacent non-tumor tissue in lung cancer. Three rounds of nested PCR, following a modified ARM-PCR protocol, produced the TCRbeta library. TCRdb recomputed calls from the multiplex PCR reads with MiXCR, one row per CDR3 protein. Of under 95,000 distinct CDR3 sequences detected, 61% appear once; the ten largest clones hold 15%. The template was RNA from unsorted bulk tissue. The source material was lung tumor tissue. The receptors derive from a man aged 65 to 85 with non-small cell lung cancer.

This clonotype was detected once. The chain employs TRBV9 and TRBJ2-1; 7 bases line up with TRBD1. The CDR3 spans 14 residues. The germline gives CDR1 SGDLS, CDR2 YYNGEE. V lost 1 base, J lost 10 bases, and 8 bases stayed unmatched. The DNA for the CDR3 is TGTGCCAGCAGCGTACAGACAGGGCTTGGAGAGCAGTTCTTC. Translating it yields CASSVQTGLGEQFF.

This clonotype was found once. The V and J genes are TRBV6-6 and TRBJ2-1; D is ambiguous. Germline values: CDR1 MNHNY, CDR2 SVGAGI (reference sequence). The CDR3 sequence is 15 residues long. The CDR3 bases are TGTCTCAGCAGTTACTTGGCAGGATTACACAATGAGCAGTTCTTC. Protein: CLSSYLAGLHNEQFF.

This clonotype was picked up many times. V gene TRBV12-3 or TRBV12-4 combines with J gene TRBJ1-2, with TRBD1 matching over 7 bases. The CDR3 totals 11 residues. J was trimmed by 9 bases and V by 8 bases; bases with no gene match: 6. CDR3 sequence (DNA): TGTGCCAGCGGCCGACAGGGAAGCTACACCTTC. This encodes CASGRQGSYTF.

V usage is TRBV12-3 or TRBV12-4 and J usage is TRBJ2-6; a weak D match, TRBD1 (5 bases). The CDR3 has 17 amino acids. Trimming took 8 bases from V and 2 from J, leaving 19 bases between them. The CDR3 here is CASVADNLVTGANVLTF. In DNA form, the CDR3 reads TGTGCCAGCGTGGCGGACAACCTAGTCACTGGGGCCAACGTCCTGACTTTC.

This clonotype was seen at least ten times. The chain links TRBV5-4 to TRBJ2-7; 9 nucleotides match TRBD1. Germline-derived CDR1 and CDR2 are SGHNT and YYREEE (reference sequence). Losses at the gene ends were 0 bases for V and 7 bases for J; bases not matched to a gene: 2. The CDR3 sequence is 13 residues long. Here the CDR3 reads CASSLGTGEEQYF. In DNA form, the CDR3 reads TGTGCCAGCAGCTTGGGGACAGGGGAAGAGCAGTACTTC. Supplemented by reference TRBV5-4 and TRBJ2-7, the full variable domain reads ETGVTQSPTHLIKTRGQQVTLRCSSQSGHNTVSWYQQALGQGPQFIFQYYREEENGRGNFPPRFSGLQFPNYSSELNVNALELDDSALYLCASSLGTGEEQYFGPGTRLTVT.

A remark on this clonotype: The junction shows a germline mismatch at one end, possibly a read error. The V and J genes are TRBV28 and TRBJ2-7; the match to TRBD1 covers 9 bases. The CDR3 has 14 amino acids. The germline CDR1 and CDR2 sequences are MDHEN and SYDVKM. This CDR3 reads CASSLTDRGTEQYF. The CDR3 DNA reads as TGTGCCAGCAGTCTTACGGACAGGGGAACCGAGCAATACTTC.